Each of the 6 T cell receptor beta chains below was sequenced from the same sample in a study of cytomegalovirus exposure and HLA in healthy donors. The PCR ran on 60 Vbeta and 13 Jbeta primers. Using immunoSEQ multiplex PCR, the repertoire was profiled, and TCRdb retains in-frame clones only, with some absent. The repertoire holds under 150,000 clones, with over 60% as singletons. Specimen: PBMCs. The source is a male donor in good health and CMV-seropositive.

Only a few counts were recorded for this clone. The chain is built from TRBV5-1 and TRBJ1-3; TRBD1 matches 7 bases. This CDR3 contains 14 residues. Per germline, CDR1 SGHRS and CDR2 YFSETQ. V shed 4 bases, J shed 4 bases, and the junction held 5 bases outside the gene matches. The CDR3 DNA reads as TGCGCCAGCAGCCCTCAGGGGGGAGGAAACACCATATATTTT. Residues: CASSPQGGGNTIYF.

The CDR3 coding sequence is TGTGCCAGCAGCTCGTCCCGGGACAGGGCCGGTCAGCCCCAGCATTTT. Translated: CASSSSRDRAGQPQHF. The chain links TRBV5-8 to TRBJ1-5; 9 nucleotides agree with TRBD1. The CDR3 is made up of 16 amino acids. The trim removed 3 bases at V and 6 bases at J, leaving 10 bases unmatched. CDR1 SGHTS and CDR2 YDEGEE come from the germline V gene.

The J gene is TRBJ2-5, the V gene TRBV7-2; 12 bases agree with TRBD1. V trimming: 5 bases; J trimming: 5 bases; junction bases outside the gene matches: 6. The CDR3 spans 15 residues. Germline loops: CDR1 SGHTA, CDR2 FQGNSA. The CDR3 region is CASSHGTGGRETQYF. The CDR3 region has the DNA TGTGCCAGCAGCCACGGGACAGGGGGCCGTGAGACCCAGTACTTC.

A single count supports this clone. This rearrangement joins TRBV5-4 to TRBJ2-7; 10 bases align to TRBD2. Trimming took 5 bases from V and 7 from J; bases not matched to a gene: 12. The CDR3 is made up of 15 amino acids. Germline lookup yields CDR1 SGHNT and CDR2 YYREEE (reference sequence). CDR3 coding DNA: TGTGCCAGCAGTCCTCAGACTAGCGGGTTGGTAGAGCAGTACTTC. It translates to CASSPQTSGLVEQYF.

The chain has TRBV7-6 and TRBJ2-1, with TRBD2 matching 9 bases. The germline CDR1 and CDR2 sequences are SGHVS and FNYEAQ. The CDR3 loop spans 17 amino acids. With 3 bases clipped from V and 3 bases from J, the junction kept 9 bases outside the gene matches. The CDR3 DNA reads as TGTGCCAGCAGCTTGGGCCGCGGGGGGGCAATCTACAATGAGCAGTTCTTC. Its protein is CASSLGRGGAIYNEQFF.

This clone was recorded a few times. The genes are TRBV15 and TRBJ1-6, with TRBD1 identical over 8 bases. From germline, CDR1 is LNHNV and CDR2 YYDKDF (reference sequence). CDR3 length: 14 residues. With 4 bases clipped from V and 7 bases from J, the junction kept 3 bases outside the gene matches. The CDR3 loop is CATSTDRENSPLHF. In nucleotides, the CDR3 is TGTGCCACCAGCACGGACAGGGAAAATTCACCCCTCCACTTT. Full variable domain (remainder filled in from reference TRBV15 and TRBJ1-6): DAMVIQNPRYQVTQFGKPVTLSCSQTLNHNVMYWYQQKSSQAPKLLFHYYDKDFNNEADTPDNFQSRRPNTSFCFLDIRSPGLGDTAMYLCATSTDRENSPLHFGNGTRLTVT.